The rows below give T cell receptor beta chains drawn from one sample of a study of cytomegalovirus exposure and HLA in healthy donors. Sequencing was performed with immunoSEQ multiplex PCR; in TCRdb, only in-frame clones are kept and a portion is missing. The sample includes 97,000 or so clones, 63% of them seen just once. The specimen sequenced was PBMCs. The receptors derive from a human donor in good health. Each CDR3 is given with its conserved first and last residue. D genes are given only for firm matches. Size is stated for part of the rows, as once, few or many counts, or as a class when the clone is expanded.

clone_size: few
j_call: TRBJ1-5
v_call: TRBV19
d_call: -
cdr3_aa: CASKDSYNQPQHF
cdr3_nt: TGTGCCAGTAAGGACAGCTACAATCAGCCCCAGCATTTT

clone_size: -
j_call: TRBJ2-7
v_call: TRBV5-6
d_call: TRBD1
cdr3_aa: CASSFPDRASYEQYF
cdr3_nt: TGTGCCAGCAGCTTTCCGGACAGGGCTTCCTACGAGCAGTACTTC

clone_size: -
j_call: TRBJ2-1
v_call: TRBV19
d_call: -
cdr3_aa: CASTPSPSSYNEQFF
cdr3_nt: TGTGCCAGTACCCCGAGCCCTAGCTCCTACAATGAGCAGTTCTTC

clone_size: -
j_call: TRBJ1-4
v_call: TRBV6-1
d_call: -
cdr3_aa: CASSATSAGWGEKLFF
cdr3_nt: TGTGCCAGCAGTGCGACTAGCGCAGGGTGGGGAGAAAAACTGTTTTTT

clone_size: -
j_call: TRBJ2-2
v_call: TRBV7-3
d_call: -
cdr3_aa: CASTSPNTGELFF
cdr3_nt: TGTGCCAGCACCTCCCCCAACACCGGGGAGCTGTTTTTT

clone_size: -
j_call: TRBJ2-3
v_call: TRBV7-3
d_call: TRBD2
cdr3_aa: CASSLGLAGVSDTQYF
cdr3_nt: TGTGCCAGCAGCTTGGGACTAGCGGGAGTATCTGATACGCAGTATTTT

clone_size: -
j_call: TRBJ2-3
v_call: TRBV28
d_call: TRBD1
cdr3_aa: CASRRRGLAVSTDTQYF
cdr3_nt: TGTGCCAGCAGGCGAAGGGGGCTAGCAGTTAGCACAGATACGCAGTATTTT

clone_size: -
j_call: TRBJ2-4
v_call: TRBV28
d_call: TRBD2
cdr3_aa: CASSRSGTSGSPGYF
cdr3_nt: TGTGCCAGCAGTCGATCCGGGACTAGCGGGAGCCCAGGGTACTTC

clone_size: -
j_call: TRBJ2-7
v_call: TRBV11-2
d_call: -
cdr3_aa: CASSLAGHTYEQYF
cdr3_nt: TGTGCCAGCAGCTTAGCAGGGCATACCTACGAGCAGTACTTC

clone_size: -
j_call: TRBJ2-5
v_call: TRBV11-2
d_call: -
cdr3_aa: CASSVRDTLYQETQYF
cdr3_nt: TGTGCCAGCAGCGTACGGGACACCCTGTACCAAGAGACCCAGTACTTC

clone_size: -
j_call: TRBJ2-1
v_call: TRBV5-1
d_call: TRBD2
cdr3_aa: CASGYGAKREGYNEQFF
cdr3_nt: TGCGCCAGCGGATATGGGGCCAAGCGGGAGGGTTACAATGAGCAGTTCTTC

clone_size: -
j_call: TRBJ2-7
v_call: TRBV11-2
d_call: TRBD1
cdr3_aa: CSTGAYEQYF
cdr3_nt: TGCTCGACAGGGGCCTACGAGCAGTACTTC

clone_size: few
j_call: TRBJ2-6
v_call: TRBV19
d_call: -
cdr3_aa: CASSWAGHGANVLTF
cdr3_nt: TGTGCCAGTAGTTGGGCAGGGCACGGGGCCAACGTCCTGACTTTC

clone_size: -
j_call: TRBJ2-5
v_call: TRBV4-1
d_call: -
cdr3_aa: CASSQGQLETQYF
cdr3_nt: TGCGCCAGCAGCCAAGGACAATTGGAGACCCAGTACTTC

clone_size: -
j_call: TRBJ2-3
v_call: TRBV5-8
d_call: -
cdr3_aa: CASSLGDQGRADTQYF
cdr3_nt: TGTGCCAGCAGCCTGGGGGATCAGGGGCGAGCAGATACGCAGTATTTT

clone_size: -
j_call: TRBJ1-1
v_call: TRBV7-9
d_call: TRBD1
cdr3_aa: CASSPTGIPEAFF
cdr3_nt: TGTGCCAGCAGCCCGACAGGGATCCCTGAAGCTTTCTTT

clone_size: -
j_call: TRBJ2-7
v_call: TRBV25-1
d_call: -
cdr3_aa: CASRGGSYEQYF
cdr3_nt: TGTGCCAGCAGGGGGGGCTCCTACGAGCAGTACTTC

clone_size: -
j_call: TRBJ2-1
v_call: TRBV19
d_call: -
cdr3_aa: CASSTGGGSYNEQFF
cdr3_nt: TGTGCCAGTAGTACAGGGGGAGGCTCCTACAATGAGCAGTTCTTC

clone_size: -
j_call: TRBJ2-7
v_call: TRBV27
d_call: -
cdr3_aa: CASSPTFLGQNEQYF
cdr3_nt: TGTGCCAGCAGCCCAACGTTTCTTGGACAGAACGAGCAGTACTTC

clone_size: few
j_call: TRBJ2-5
v_call: TRBV19
d_call: TRBD1
cdr3_aa: CASSMERGLGTQYF
cdr3_nt: TGTGCCAGTAGTATGGAGAGGGGGCTTGGGACCCAGTACTTC

clone_size: -
j_call: TRBJ2-1
v_call: TRBV4-1
d_call: -
cdr3_aa: CASSQVGSRSLQLEQFF
cdr3_nt: TGCGCCAGCAGCCAAGTTGGGAGCAGATCCCTACAATTGGAGCAGTTCTTC

clone_size: -
j_call: TRBJ1-1
v_call: TRBV18
d_call: -
cdr3_aa: CASSPLGGTGGTEAFF
cdr3_nt: TGTGCCAGCTCACCGTTGGGGGGCACCGGGGGGACTGAAGCTTTCTTT

clone_size: -
j_call: TRBJ1-3
v_call: TRBV15
d_call: -
cdr3_aa: CATSRGGQLRSGNTIYF
cdr3_nt: TGTGCCACCAGCAGGGGTGGACAGCTCCGCTCTGGAAACACCATATATTTT

clone_size: -
j_call: TRBJ2-7
v_call: TRBV11-1
d_call: -
cdr3_aa: CASSLVDGAYEQYF
cdr3_nt: TGTGCCAGCAGCTTAGTCGATGGGGCTTACGAGCAGTACTTC

clone_size: few
j_call: TRBJ1-1
v_call: TRBV2
d_call: TRBD1
cdr3_aa: CASRRNGQAVSEAFF
cdr3_nt: TGTGCCAGCAGACGTAATGGACAGGCAGTCTCTGAAGCTTTCTTT

clone_size: -
j_call: TRBJ1-5
v_call: TRBV6-5
d_call: -
cdr3_aa: CASSYSAGSNQPQHF
cdr3_nt: TGTGCCAGCAGTTACTCTGCGGGGAGCAATCAGCCCCAGCATTTT

clone_size: few
j_call: TRBJ2-3
v_call: TRBV11-2
d_call: TRBD2
cdr3_aa: CASSYSGRGLLDTQYF
cdr3_nt: TGTGCCAGCAGCTATAGCGGGAGGGGTCTATTGGATACGCAGTATTTT

clone_size: -
j_call: TRBJ1-4
v_call: TRBV5-1
d_call: TRBD1
cdr3_aa: CASSSWTGINEKLFF
cdr3_nt: TGCGCCAGCAGCTCATGGACAGGGATTAATGAAAAACTGTTTTTT

clone_size: -
j_call: TRBJ2-6
v_call: TRBV4-1
d_call: TRBD2
cdr3_aa: CASSQVLAGSPGANVLTF
cdr3_nt: TGCGCCAGCAGCCAAGTCCTAGCGGGATCCCCCGGGGCCAACGTCCTGACTTTC

clone_size: -
j_call: TRBJ2-1
v_call: TRBV5-1
d_call: -
cdr3_aa: CASSGQGYRTYNEQFF
cdr3_nt: TGCGCCAGCAGCGGTCAGGGGTATAGGACCTACAATGAGCAGTTCTTC

clone_size: few
j_call: TRBJ2-1
v_call: TRBV7-9
d_call: TRBD2
cdr3_aa: CASSVLAVRGLDNEQFF
cdr3_nt: TGTGCCAGCAGCGTTCTAGCGGTTAGAGGCCTTGACAATGAGCAGTTCTTC

clone_size: -
j_call: TRBJ2-1
v_call: TRBV19
d_call: TRBD2
cdr3_aa: CASSAGLAGDLNEQFF
cdr3_nt: TGTGCCAGTAGTGCAGGACTAGCGGGAGACTTGAATGAGCAGTTCTTC

clone_size: -
j_call: TRBJ1-2
v_call: TRBV2
d_call: -
cdr3_aa: CASSRTIDYGYTF
cdr3_nt: TGTGCCAGCAGTCGTACTATCGACTATGGCTACACCTTC

clone_size: -
j_call: TRBJ2-7
v_call: TRBV25-1
d_call: TRBD2
cdr3_aa: CASSEAGGSYEQYF
cdr3_nt: TGTGCCAGCAGTGAAGCGGGGGGTTCGTACGAGCAGTACTTC

clone_size: -
j_call: TRBJ1-2
v_call: TRBV19
d_call: TRBD1
cdr3_aa: CASTQYRGGNYGYTF
cdr3_nt: TGTGCCAGTACCCAATACAGGGGGGGCAACTATGGCTACACCTTC

clone_size: -
j_call: TRBJ1-2
v_call: TRBV7-9
d_call: -
cdr3_aa: CASSLGGLLNYGYTF
cdr3_nt: TGTGCCAGCAGCTTAGGTGGACTTTTGAACTATGGCTACACCTTC

clone_size: -
j_call: TRBJ1-4
v_call: TRBV5-1
d_call: -
cdr3_aa: CASSLDRLNEKLFF
cdr3_nt: TGCGCCAGCAGCTTGGACAGGCTTAATGAAAAACTGTTTTTT

clone_size: few
j_call: TRBJ2-1
v_call: TRBV29-1
d_call: TRBD2
cdr3_aa: CSVEGGGYGNEQFF
cdr3_nt: TGCAGCGTTGAAGGGGGGGGGTACGGGAATGAGCAGTTCTTC

clone_size: few
j_call: TRBJ2-2
v_call: TRBV19
d_call: TRBD2
cdr3_aa: CASSIGLASTGELFF
cdr3_nt: TGTGCCAGTAGTATAGGACTAGCGAGCACCGGGGAGCTGTTTTTT

clone_size: -
j_call: TRBJ2-1
v_call: TRBV7-8
d_call: TRBD2
cdr3_aa: CASSFLHGTSGKYNEQFF
cdr3_nt: TGTGCCAGCAGCTTTCTACACGGGACTAGCGGGAAATACAATGAGCAGTTCTTC

clone_size: -
j_call: TRBJ2-7
v_call: TRBV5-1
d_call: TRBD2
cdr3_aa: CASSTGTRASYEQYF
cdr3_nt: TGCGCCAGCAGCACGGGGACTAGAGCCTCCTACGAGCAGTACTTC

clone_size: few
j_call: TRBJ2-7
v_call: TRBV30
d_call: TRBD1
cdr3_aa: CAWSSLGQGAAEQYF
cdr3_nt: TGTGCCTGGAGTTCATTAGGACAGGGGGCGGCCGAGCAGTACTTC

clone_size: -
j_call: TRBJ2-7
v_call: TRBV25-1
d_call: TRBD1
cdr3_aa: CASSDPGQASEQYF
cdr3_nt: TGTGCCAGCAGTGACCCGGGACAGGCGTCCGAGCAGTACTTC

clone_size: -
j_call: TRBJ2-2
v_call: TRBV7-6
d_call: -
cdr3_aa: CASRLEPTPTGELFF
cdr3_nt: TGTGCCAGCAGACTAGAACCGACTCCCACCGGGGAGCTGTTTTTT

clone_size: -
j_call: TRBJ2-2
v_call: TRBV9
d_call: TRBD2
cdr3_aa: CASSVVAGGDTGELFF
cdr3_nt: TGTGCCAGCAGCGTAGTTGCGGGAGGAGACACCGGGGAGCTGTTTTTT

clone_size: -
j_call: TRBJ2-1
v_call: TRBV5-1
d_call: -
cdr3_aa: CASSGTGVVYNEQFF
cdr3_nt: TGCGCCAGCAGCGGAACGGGAGTGGTCTACAATGAGCAGTTCTTC

clone_size: -
j_call: TRBJ1-3
v_call: TRBV30
d_call: TRBD1
cdr3_aa: CAWSVGTAGNTIYF
cdr3_nt: TGTGCCTGGAGTGTCGGGACAGCTGGAAACACCATATATTTT

clone_size: -
j_call: TRBJ2-6
v_call: TRBV13
d_call: -
cdr3_aa: CASSARGASSGANVLTF
cdr3_nt: TGTGCCAGCAGCGCCAGGGGCGCTAGCTCTGGGGCCAACGTCCTGACTTTC

clone_size: -
j_call: TRBJ2-1
v_call: TRBV14
d_call: TRBD2
cdr3_aa: CASSQEPSGTYNEQFF
cdr3_nt: TGTGCCAGCAGCCAAGAACCTAGCGGGACCTACAATGAGCAGTTCTTC

clone_size: -
j_call: TRBJ2-1
v_call: TRBV9
d_call: TRBD1
cdr3_aa: CASRGQGGNEQFF
cdr3_nt: TGTGCCAGCAGGGGACAGGGCGGCAATGAGCAGTTCTTC

clone_size: -
j_call: TRBJ2-5
v_call: TRBV27
d_call: -
cdr3_aa: CASSPSFGWGDQETQYF
cdr3_nt: TGTGCCAGCAGCCCCTCCTTCGGGTGGGGAGACCAAGAGACCCAGTACTTC

clone_size: few
j_call: TRBJ2-7
v_call: TRBV27
d_call: -
cdr3_aa: CASSLYSAGRSYEQYF
cdr3_nt: TGTGCCAGCAGTTTATATTCAGCGGGCCGCTCCTACGAGCAGTACTTC

clone_size: -
j_call: TRBJ2-5
v_call: TRBV7-9
d_call: -
cdr3_aa: CATRGFQETQYF
cdr3_nt: TGTGCCACCCGGGGGTTCCAAGAGACCCAGTACTTC